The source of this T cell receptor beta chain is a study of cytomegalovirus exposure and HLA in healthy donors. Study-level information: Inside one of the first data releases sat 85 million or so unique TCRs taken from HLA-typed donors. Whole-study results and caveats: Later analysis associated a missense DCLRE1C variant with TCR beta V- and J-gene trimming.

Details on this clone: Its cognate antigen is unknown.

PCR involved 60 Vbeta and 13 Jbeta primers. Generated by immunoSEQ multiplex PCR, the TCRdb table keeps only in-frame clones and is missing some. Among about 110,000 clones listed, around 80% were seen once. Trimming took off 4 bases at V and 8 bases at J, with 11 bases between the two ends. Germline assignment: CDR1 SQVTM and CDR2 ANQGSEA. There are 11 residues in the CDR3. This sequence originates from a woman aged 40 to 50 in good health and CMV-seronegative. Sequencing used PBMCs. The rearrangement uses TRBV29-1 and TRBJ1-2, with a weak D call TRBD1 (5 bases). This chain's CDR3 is CSVAQGDGYTF. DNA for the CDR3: TGCAGCGTTGCGCAGGGTGACGGCTACACCTTC. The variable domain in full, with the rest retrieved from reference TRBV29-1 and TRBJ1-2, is SAVISQKPSRDICQRGTSLTIQCQVDSQVTMMFWYRQQPGQSLTLIATANQGSEATYESGFVIDKFPISRPNLTFSTLTVSNMSPEDSSIYLCSVAQGDGYTFGSGTRLTVV.